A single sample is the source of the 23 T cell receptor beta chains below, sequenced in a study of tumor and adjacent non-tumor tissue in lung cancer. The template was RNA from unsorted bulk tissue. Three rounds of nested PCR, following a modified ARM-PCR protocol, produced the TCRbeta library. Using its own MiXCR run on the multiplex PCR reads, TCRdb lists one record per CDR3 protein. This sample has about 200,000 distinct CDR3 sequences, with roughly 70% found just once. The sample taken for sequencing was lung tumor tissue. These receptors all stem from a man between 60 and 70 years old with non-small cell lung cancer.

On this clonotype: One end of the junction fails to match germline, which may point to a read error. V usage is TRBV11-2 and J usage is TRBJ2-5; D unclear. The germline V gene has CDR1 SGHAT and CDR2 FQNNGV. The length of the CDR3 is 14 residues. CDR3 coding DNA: TGTGCCAGCAGCCCCGCAACGGACCAGGAGACCCACTACTTC. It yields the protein CASSPATDQETHYF. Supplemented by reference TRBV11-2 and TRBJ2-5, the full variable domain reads EAGVAQSPRYKIIEKRQSVAFWCNPISGHATLYWYQQILGQGPKLLIQFQNNGVVDDSQLPKDRFSAERLKGVDSTLKIQPAKLEDSAVYLCASSPATDQETHYFGPGTRLLVL.

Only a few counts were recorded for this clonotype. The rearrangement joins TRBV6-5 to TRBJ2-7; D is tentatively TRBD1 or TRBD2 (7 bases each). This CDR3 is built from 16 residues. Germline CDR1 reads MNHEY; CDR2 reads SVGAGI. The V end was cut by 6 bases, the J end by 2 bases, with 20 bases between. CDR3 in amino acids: CASRTSRGGIPYEQYF. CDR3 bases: TGTGCCAGCAGGACATCCAGGGGGGGCATTCCCTACGAGCAGTACTTC.

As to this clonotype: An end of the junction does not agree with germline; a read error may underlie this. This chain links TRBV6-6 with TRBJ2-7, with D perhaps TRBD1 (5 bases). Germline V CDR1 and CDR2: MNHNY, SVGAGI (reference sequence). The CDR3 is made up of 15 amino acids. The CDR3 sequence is CASSYQTVRSYEHYF. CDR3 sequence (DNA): TGTGCCAGCAGTTATCAGACAGTTCGGTCCTACGAGCATTACTTC.

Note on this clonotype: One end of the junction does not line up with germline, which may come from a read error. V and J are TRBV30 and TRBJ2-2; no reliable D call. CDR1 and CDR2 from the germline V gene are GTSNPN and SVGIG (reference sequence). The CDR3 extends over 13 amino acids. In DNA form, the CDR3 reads TGTGCATGGAGTGTAAAGGTAGTCGGGGAGCTGTTTTTT. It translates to CAWSVKVVGELFF.

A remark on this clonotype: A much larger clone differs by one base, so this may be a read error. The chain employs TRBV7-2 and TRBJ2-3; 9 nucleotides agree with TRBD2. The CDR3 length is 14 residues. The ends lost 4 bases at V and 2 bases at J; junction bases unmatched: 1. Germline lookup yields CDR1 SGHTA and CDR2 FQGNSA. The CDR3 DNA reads TGTGCCAGCAGCTCTAGCGGGGCCACAGATACGCAGTATTTT. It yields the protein CASSSSGATDTQYF.

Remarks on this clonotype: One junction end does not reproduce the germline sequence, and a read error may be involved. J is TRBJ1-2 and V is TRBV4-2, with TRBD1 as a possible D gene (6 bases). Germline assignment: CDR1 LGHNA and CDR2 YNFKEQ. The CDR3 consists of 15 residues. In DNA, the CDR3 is TGTGCCAACAGCCAAGAGTTGACAGGCACCTATGGCTACACCTTC. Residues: CANSQELTGTYGYTF.

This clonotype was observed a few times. The CDR3 region is CAWQEANYGYTF. CDR3 sequence (DNA): TGTGCCTGGCAGGAAGCTAACTATGGCTACACCTTC. The chain combines TRBV30 with TRBJ1-2; D is ambiguous. The CDR3 has 12 residues. Trimming left V 5 bases short and J 0 bases short, with 7 bases between. Per the germline V gene, CDR1 is GTSNPN and CDR2 is SVGIG (reference sequence).

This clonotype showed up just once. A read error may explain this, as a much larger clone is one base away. This CDR3 reads CASVGENADTQHF. The CDR3 bases are TGTGCCAGCGTTGGAGAGAACGCAGATACGCAGCATTTT. The chain has TRBV12-3 or TRBV12-4 and TRBJ2-3, with no clear D. Matching the DNA end better, TRBJ1-5 makes the J call doubtful. The CDR3 spans 13 residues.

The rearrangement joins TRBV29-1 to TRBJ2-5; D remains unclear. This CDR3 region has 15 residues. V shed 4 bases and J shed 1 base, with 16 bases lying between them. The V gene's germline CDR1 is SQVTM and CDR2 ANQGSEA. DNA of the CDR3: TGCAGCGTTGTTCCACTATATTCTAGCCAAGAGACCCAGTACTTC. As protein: CSVVPLYSSQETQYF. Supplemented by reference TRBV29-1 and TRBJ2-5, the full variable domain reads SAVISQKPSRDICQRGTSLTIQCQVDSQVTMMFWYRQQPGQSLTLIATANQGSEATYESGFVIDKFPISRPNLTFSTLTVSNMSPEDSSIYLCSVVPLYSSQETQYFGPGTRLLVL.

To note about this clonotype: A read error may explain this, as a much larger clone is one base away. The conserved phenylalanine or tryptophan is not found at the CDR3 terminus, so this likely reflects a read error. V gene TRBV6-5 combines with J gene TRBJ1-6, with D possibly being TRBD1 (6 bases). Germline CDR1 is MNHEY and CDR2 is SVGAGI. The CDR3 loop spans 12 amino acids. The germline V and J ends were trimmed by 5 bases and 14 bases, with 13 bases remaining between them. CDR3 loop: CASSGQSRSLHI. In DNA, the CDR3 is TGTGCCAGCAGTGGACAGTCCCGATCCCTCCACATT.

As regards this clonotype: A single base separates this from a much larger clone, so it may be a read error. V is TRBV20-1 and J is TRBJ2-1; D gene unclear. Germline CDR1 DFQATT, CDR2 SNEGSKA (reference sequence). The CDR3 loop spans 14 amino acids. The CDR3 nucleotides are TGCAGTGCCGTTGCCCTTAGCTCCTACAATGAGAAGTTCTTC. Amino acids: CSAVALSSYNEKFF.

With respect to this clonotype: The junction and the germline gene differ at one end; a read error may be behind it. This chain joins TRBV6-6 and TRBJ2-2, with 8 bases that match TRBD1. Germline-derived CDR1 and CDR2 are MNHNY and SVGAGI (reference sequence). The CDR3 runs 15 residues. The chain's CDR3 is CVSSFNRGFGGELFF. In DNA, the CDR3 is TGTGTCAGCAGTTTTAACAGGGGGTTTGGCGGGGAGCTGTTTTTT.

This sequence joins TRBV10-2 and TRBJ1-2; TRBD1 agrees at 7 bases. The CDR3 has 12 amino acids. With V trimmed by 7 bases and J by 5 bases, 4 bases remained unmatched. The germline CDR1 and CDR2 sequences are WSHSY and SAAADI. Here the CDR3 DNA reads TGCGCCAGCATCCGGGACAGTTATGGCTACACCTTC. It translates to CASIRDSYGYTF.

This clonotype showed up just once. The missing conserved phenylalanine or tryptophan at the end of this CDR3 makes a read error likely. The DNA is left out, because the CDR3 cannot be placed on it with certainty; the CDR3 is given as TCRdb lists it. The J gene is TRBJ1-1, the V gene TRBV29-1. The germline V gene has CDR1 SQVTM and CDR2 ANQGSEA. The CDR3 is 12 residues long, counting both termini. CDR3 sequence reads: CSVERGSAEVFL.

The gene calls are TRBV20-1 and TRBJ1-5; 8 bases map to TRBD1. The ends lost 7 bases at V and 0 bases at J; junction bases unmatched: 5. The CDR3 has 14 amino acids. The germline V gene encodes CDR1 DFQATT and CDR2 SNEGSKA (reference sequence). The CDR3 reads CSVRDRFSNQPQHF. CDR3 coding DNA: TGCAGTGTTCGGGACAGGTTTAGCAATCAGCCCCAGCATTTT.

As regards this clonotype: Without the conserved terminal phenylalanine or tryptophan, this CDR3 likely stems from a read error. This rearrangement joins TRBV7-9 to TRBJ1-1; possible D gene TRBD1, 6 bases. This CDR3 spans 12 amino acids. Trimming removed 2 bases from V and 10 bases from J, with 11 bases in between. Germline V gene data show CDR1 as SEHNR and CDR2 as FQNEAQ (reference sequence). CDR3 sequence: CASSLTGTGAFS. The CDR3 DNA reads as TGTGCCAGCAGCTTAACAGGGACCGGAGCTTTCTCT.

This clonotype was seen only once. CDR3 protein: CASSIGGTGFNEQFF. CDR3 DNA sequence: TGTGCCAGCAGTATTGGGGGGACAGGGTTCAATGAGCAGTTCTTC. The V and J genes are TRBV6-5 and TRBJ2-1; 9 bases line up with TRBD1. J gave up 6 bases and V 5 bases, and 8 bases lay outside the gene matches. CDR3 length: 15 amino acids. CDR1 is MNHEY, CDR2 SVGAGI, per germline.

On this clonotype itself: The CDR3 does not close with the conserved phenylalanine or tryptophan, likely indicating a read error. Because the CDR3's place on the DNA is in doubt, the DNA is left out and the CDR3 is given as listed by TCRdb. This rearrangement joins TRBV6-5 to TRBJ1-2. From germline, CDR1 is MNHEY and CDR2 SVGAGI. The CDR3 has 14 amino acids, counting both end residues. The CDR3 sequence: CASSFLADPKGYTL.

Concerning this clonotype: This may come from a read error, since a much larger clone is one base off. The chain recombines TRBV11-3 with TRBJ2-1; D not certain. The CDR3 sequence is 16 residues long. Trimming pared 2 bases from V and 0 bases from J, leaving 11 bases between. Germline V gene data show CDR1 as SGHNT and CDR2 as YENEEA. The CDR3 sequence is CASSLPWPNSYNEQFF. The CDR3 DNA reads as TGTGCCAGCAGCTTACCCTGGCCGAACTCCTACAATGAGCAGTTCTTC.

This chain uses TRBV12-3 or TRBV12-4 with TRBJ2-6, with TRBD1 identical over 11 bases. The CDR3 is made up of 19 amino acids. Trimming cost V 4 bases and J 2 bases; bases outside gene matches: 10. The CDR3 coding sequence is TGTGCCAGCAGTTCGAACTTCGGGACAGGGGGGCCTGGGGCCAACGTCCTGACTTTC. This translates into CASSSNFGTGGPGANVLTF.

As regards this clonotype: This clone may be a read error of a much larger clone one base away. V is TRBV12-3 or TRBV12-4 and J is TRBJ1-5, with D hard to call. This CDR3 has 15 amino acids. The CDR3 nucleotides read TGTGTCAGCAGTTTGGCGGGGATTAGCAATCAGCCCCAGCATTTT. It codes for CVSSLAGISNQPQHF.

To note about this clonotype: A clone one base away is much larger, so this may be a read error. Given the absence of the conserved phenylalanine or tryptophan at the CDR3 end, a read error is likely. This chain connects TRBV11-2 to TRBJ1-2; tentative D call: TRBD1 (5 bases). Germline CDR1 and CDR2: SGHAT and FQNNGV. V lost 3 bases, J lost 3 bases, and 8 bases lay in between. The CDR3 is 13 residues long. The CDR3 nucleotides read TGTGCCAGCAGCTTGGGACTCGACTATGGCTACACCTCC. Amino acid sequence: CASSLGLDYGYTS.

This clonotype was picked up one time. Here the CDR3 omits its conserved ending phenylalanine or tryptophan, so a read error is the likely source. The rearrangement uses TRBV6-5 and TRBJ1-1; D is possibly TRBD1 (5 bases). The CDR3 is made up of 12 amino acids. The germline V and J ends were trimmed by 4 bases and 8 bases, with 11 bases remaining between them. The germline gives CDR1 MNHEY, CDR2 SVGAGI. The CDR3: CASSSAKGEAFL. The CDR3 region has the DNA TGTGCCAGCAGTTCGGCCAAGGGGGAAGCTTTCCTT.